These 14 T cell receptor beta chains were sequenced from one sample in a study of identical twins. TCRdb reanalysed the 5' RACE reads using MiXCR and keeps one entry per CDR3 protein. The sample holds under 900,000 distinct CDR3 sequences; 10% to 15% are singletons and the top ten take around 1.5%. This sample also belongs to another study, concerning yellow fever vaccine responses in identical twins.

The sequenced material came from PBMCs. The source is a woman aged 18-29 years in good health.

The genes are TRBV20-1 and TRBJ2-1, with 7 bases matching TRBD2. Per the germline V gene, CDR1 is DFQATT and CDR2 is SNEGSKA (reference sequence). V lost 8 bases, J lost 0 bases, and 4 bases stayed unmatched. CDR3 size: 13 residues. CDR3 sequence: CSWGGSSYNEQFF. CDR3 in DNA: TGCAGTTGGGGGGGAAGCTCCTACAATGAGCAGTTCTTC.

The gene calls are TRBV20-1 and TRBJ2-3; D is unresolved. CDR1 and CDR2 from the germline V gene are DFQATT and SNEGSKA (reference sequence). The CDR3 spans 16 residues. V lost 0 bases, J lost 1 base, and 14 bases lay in between. The CDR3 DNA reads as TGCAGTGCTAGAGACTCTGACACGGGCGGCACAGATACGCAGTATTTT. It codes for CSARDSDTGGTDTQYF.

A few counts support this clonotype. The chain combines TRBV4-1 with TRBJ1-1, with 9 bases identical to TRBD1. CDR1 MGHRA and CDR2 YSYEKL come from the germline V gene. This CDR3 region has 17 residues. Trimming cost V 0 bases and J 5 bases; bases outside gene matches: 10. CDR3 sequence reads: CASSQDPTGGIRTEAFF. CDR3 coding DNA: TGCGCCAGCAGCCAAGATCCGACAGGGGGGATTAGGACTGAAGCTTTCTTT.

In its sample, this clonotype was seen a few times. The V and J genes are TRBV6-5 and TRBJ2-5; 7 bases match TRBD2. Unmatched junction bases numbered 6, after V lost 1 base and J lost 1 base. CDR1 is MNHEY, CDR2 SVGAGI, per germline. The CDR3 spans 16 residues. The CDR3 bases are TGTGCCAGCAGTTACTTGGCTCTAGCGGCCCAAGAGACCCAGTACTTC. It is translated as CASSYLALAAQETQYF.

This clonotype has a handful of counts. The rearrangement links TRBV4-1 to TRBJ2-3; D is unclear. The germline V and J ends were trimmed by 5 bases and 6 bases, with 15 bases remaining between them. The CDR3 is 14 residues long. Germline values: CDR1 MGHRA, CDR2 YSYEKL. CDR3 region: CASSTRRGADTQYF. The CDR3 nucleotides are TGCGCCAGCAGCACAAGAAGAGGCGCGGATACGCAGTATTTT.

This clonotype was observed a handful of times. This chain connects TRBV20-1 to TRBJ2-7; 8 positions match TRBD2. Trimming at V came to 1 base and at J to 3 bases, leaving 8 bases not matched to a gene. The CDR3 runs to 15 residues. CDR1 and CDR2 (germline): DFQATT, SNEGSKA (reference sequence). The CDR3 reads CSARGAGVPIYEQYV. CDR3 DNA sequence: TGCAGTGCTAGAGGAGCGGGGGTCCCGATCTACGAGCAGTACGTC.

This clonotype has a count of ten or more. CDR3 loop: CASSWQGAGEQFF. The CDR3 coding sequence is TGCGCCAGCAGCTGGCAGGGGGCAGGAGAGCAGTTCTTC. This chain links TRBV5-1 with TRBJ2-1, with 8 bases lining up with TRBD1. CDR1 and CDR2 from the germline V gene are SGHRS and YFSETQ. V shed 3 bases, J shed 10 bases, and the junction held 6 bases outside the gene matches. This CDR3 is 13 amino acids long.

This clonotype was counted between two and nine times. The chain combines TRBV2 with TRBJ2-7; D gene uncertain. This CDR3 comprises 13 residues. Germline V CDR1 and CDR2: SNHLY, FYNNEI. Deletions cut 4 bases from V and 2 bases from J, with 9 bases between. CDR3 protein: CASSVPGTYEQYF. As DNA, the CDR3 is TGTGCCAGCAGTGTTCCAGGAACCTACGAGCAGTACTTC. Based on the CDR3 plus reference TRBV2 and TRBJ2-7, the full variable domain is EPEVTQTPSHQVTQMGQEVILRCVPISNHLYFYWYRQILGQKVEFLVSFYNNEISEKSEIFDDQFSVERPDGSNFTLKIRSTKLEDSAMYFCASSVPGTYEQYFGPGTRLTVT.

This clonotype was counted only a few times. The chain recombines TRBV3-1 with TRBJ2-3; tentatively, D is TRBD2 (6 bases). Germline CDR1 LGHDT, CDR2 YNNKEL (reference sequence). The CDR3 has 17 residues. Trimming removed 1 base at V and 0 bases at J, with 14 bases between. DNA for the CDR3: TGTGCCAGCAGCCAAGTGGGAGGAAGTTCTAGCACAGATACGCAGTATTTT. It codes for CASSQVGGSSSTDTQYF.

This clonotype was recorded a few times. The chain is built from TRBV12-3 or TRBV12-4 and TRBJ2-1; D might be TRBD1 or TRBD2, each matching 5 bases. Trimming stripped 3 bases from V and 8 bases from J, with 17 bases between. CDR3 length: 15 amino acids. Here the CDR3 reads CASSFRPGPQDEQFF. The CDR3 bases are TGTGCCAGCAGTTTTCGTCCGGGGCCCCAGGATGAGCAGTTCTTC.

This clonotype was counted between two and nine times. The genes are TRBV25-1 and TRBJ2-3; D might be TRBD2 (5 bases). Germline V gives CDR1 MGHDK, CDR2 SYGVNS. This CDR3 contains 15 residues. Trimming took off 4 bases at V and 2 bases at J, with 13 bases between the two ends. The CDR3 is CASSGSAVLTDTQYF. The CDR3 DNA follows: TGTGCCAGCAGTGGGTCAGCGGTACTCACAGATACGCAGTATTTT.

The sample holds a few counts of this clonotype. The chain has TRBV5-1 and TRBJ1-1, with 7 bases that match TRBD1. The CDR3 has 15 residues. In germline, CDR1 is SGHRS, CDR2 YFSETQ. V gave up 4 bases and J gave up 3 bases; unmatched junction bases: 9. CDR3 sequence reads: CASSGGTGVYTEAFF. CDR3 sequence (DNA): TGCGCCAGCAGCGGGGGTACAGGGGTATACACTGAAGCTTTCTTT.

The CDR3: CASSFMAGPYEQYF. For the CDR3, the DNA is TGTGCCAGCAGCTTTATGGCAGGACCCTACGAGCAGTACTTC. The chain employs TRBV7-9 and TRBJ2-7; D is uncertain. This CDR3 comprises 14 residues. Looked up from germline, CDR1 is SEHNR and CDR2 is FQNEAQ (reference sequence). With 3 bases removed from V and 2 bases from J, the gap between germline ends came to 11 bases.

The J gene is TRBJ2-2, the V gene TRBV28; D unresolved. Trimming stripped 5 bases from V and 8 bases from J, with 6 bases between. This CDR3 spans 11 amino acids. The V gene's germline CDR1 is MDHEN and CDR2 SYDVKM. Here the CDR3 reads CASSPHGELFF. CDR3 sequence (DNA): TGTGCCAGCAGTCCGCATGGGGAGCTGTTTTTT.